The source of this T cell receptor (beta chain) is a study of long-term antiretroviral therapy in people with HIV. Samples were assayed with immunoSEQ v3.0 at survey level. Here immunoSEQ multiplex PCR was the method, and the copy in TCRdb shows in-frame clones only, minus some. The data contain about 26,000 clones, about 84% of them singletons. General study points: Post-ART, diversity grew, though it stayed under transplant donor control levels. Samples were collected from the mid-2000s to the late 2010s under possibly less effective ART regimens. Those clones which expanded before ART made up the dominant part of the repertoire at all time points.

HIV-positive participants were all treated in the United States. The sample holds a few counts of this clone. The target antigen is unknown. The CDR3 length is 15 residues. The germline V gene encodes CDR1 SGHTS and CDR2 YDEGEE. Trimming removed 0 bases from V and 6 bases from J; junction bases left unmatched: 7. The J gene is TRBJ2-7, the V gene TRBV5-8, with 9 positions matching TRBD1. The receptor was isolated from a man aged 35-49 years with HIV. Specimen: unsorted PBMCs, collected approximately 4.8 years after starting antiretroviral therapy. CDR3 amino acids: CASSLAGTGSSEQYF. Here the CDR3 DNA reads TGTGCCAGCAGCTTGGCCGGGACAGGGAGCAGCGAGCAGTACTTC.